Listed below are T cell receptor beta chains from one sample, sequenced in a study of T cell repertoires in cytomegalovirus infection. TCRdb redid the calling of the reads with MiXCR, one entry per CDR3 protein. The profile shows fewer than 1,000,000 distinct CDR3 sequences, approximately 32% of them singletons. These receptors lack a known antigen. The starting material was cultured CD8+ T cells from PBMCs, obtained from culture after CMV antigen stimulation. Every receptor here comes from a human donor in good health (CMV status not recorded). Some clones in this sample may be carry-over from other donors' samples. CDR3s include the opening cysteine and the closing phenylalanine or tryptophan. Fields, in order: D gene, V gene, clone size, J gene, CDR3 DNA, CDR3 protein. A D gene is named only where the DNA matches it firmly. Clone size is given for some rows only: seen once, a few or many times, or a class if the clone is expanded.

D: -; V: TRBV9; size: few; J: TRBJ1-1; DNA: TGTGCCAGCAGCGTCCGGAGTACTGAAGCTTTCTTT; CDR3: CASSVRSTEAFF
D: TRBD2; V: TRBV13; size: -; J: TRBJ2-5; DNA: TGTGCCAGCAGCTTAGTTGAGGGACTAGCGGGGACCTACCAAGAGACCCAGTACTTC; CDR3: CASSLVEGLAGTYQETQYF
D: -; V: TRBV29-1; size: few; J: TRBJ1-2; DNA: TGCAGCGTTGAAGGTGGGGGGGCTCATGGCTACACCTTC; CDR3: CSVEGGGAHGYTF
D: -; V: TRBV4-1; size: -; J: TRBJ1-4; DNA: TGCGCCAGCAGCCAAGCGGCGGACCGGATGGGTGAAAAACTGTTTTTT; CDR3: CASSQAADRMGEKLFF
D: -; V: TRBV7-8; size: many; J: TRBJ1-2; DNA: TGTGCCAGCAGCTTAGAGGGTGGACCCTACTATGGCTACACCTTC; CDR3: CASSLEGGPYYGYTF
D: TRBD2; V: TRBV7-6; size: -; J: TRBJ2-7; DNA: TGTGCCAGCAGCTCTTCCTCCGCGGGGGGCTGGTCGTCCTACGAGCAGTACTTC; CDR3: CASSSSSAGGWSSYEQYF
D: -; V: TRBV7-1; size: -; J: TRBJ1-3; DNA: TGTGCCAGCAGCTCGGGGGAGGGATTAACTGGAAACACCATATATTTT; CDR3: CASSSGEGLTGNTIYF
D: -; V: TRBV4-1; size: few; J: TRBJ2-1; DNA: TGCGCCAGCAGCCTCCCGACTAGCTCCTACAATGAGCAGTTCTTC; CDR3: CASSLPTSSYNEQFF
D: TRBD1; V: TRBV27; size: -; J: TRBJ1-2; DNA: TGTGCCAGCAGTTTATTGGAAGGGGGCAGGCTTAACTATGGCTACACCTTC; CDR3: CASSLLEGGRLNYGYTF
D: -; V: TRBV4-1; size: -; J: TRBJ1-1; DNA: TGCGCCAGCAGCCAAGGTTCGAGGGGCGCGGGCACTGAAGCTTTCTTT; CDR3: CASSQGSRGAGTEAFF
D: -; V: TRBV25-1; size: -; J: TRBJ1-2; DNA: TGTGCCAGCACCGCAGGGGCATCTGGCTACACCTTC; CDR3: CASTAGASGYTF
D: TRBD2; V: TRBV10-3; size: -; J: TRBJ2-3; DNA: TGTGCCATCAGCCTGACTAGCGGGGGACAAAATACGCAGTATTTT; CDR3: CAISLTSGGQNTQYF
D: -; V: TRBV12-5; size: few; J: TRBJ1-1; DNA: TGTGCTAGTGGTTTCACCCACAGTTCTCTAAACACTGAAGCTTTCTTT; CDR3: CASGFTHSSLNTEAFF
D: TRBD2; V: TRBV29-1; size: -; J: TRBJ2-1; DNA: TGCAGCGTTGAGGGACTAGCGGGGATAAGCTCCTACAATGAGCAGTTCTTC; CDR3: CSVEGLAGISSYNEQFF
D: -; V: TRBV5-1; size: -; J: TRBJ1-4; DNA: TGCGCCAGCAGCGGGGCACCAGGGATGGAACTGTTTTTT; CDR3: CASSGAPGMELFF
D: -; V: TRBV7-9; size: -; J: TRBJ2-4; DNA: TGTGCCAGCAGCTTACCCATCTTAGCCAAAAACATTCAGTACTTC; CDR3: CASSLPILAKNIQYF
D: -; V: TRBV6-5; size: many; J: TRBJ2-1; DNA: TGTGCCAGCGGGGACAATGAGCAGTTCTTC; CDR3: CASGDNEQFF
D: -; V: TRBV25-1; size: -; J: TRBJ1-6; DNA: TGTGCCAGCTCCGAGATAATGGTGTTAGGCAATTCACCCCTCCACTTT; CDR3: CASSEIMVLGNSPLHF
D: TRBD1; V: TRBV27; size: -; J: TRBJ2-4; DNA: TGTGCCTCCTCCCAACCGAGGCTAGGGGCCCCAGGGGGCAAAAACATTCAGTACTTC; CDR3: CASSQPRLGAPGGKNIQYF
D: -; V: TRBV7-9; size: -; J: TRBJ2-5; DNA: TGTGCCAGCAGCTCCGCGGGCGACTTCCCCTCGGCGCAAGAGACCCAGTACTTC; CDR3: CASSSAGDFPSAQETQYF
D: -; V: TRBV6-1; size: -; J: TRBJ1-1; DNA: TGTGCCAGCAGTAAAGGCGGGGGATACCCAACGCCTGAAGCTTTCTTT; CDR3: CASSKGGGYPTPEAFF
D: TRBD1; V: TRBV18; size: -; J: TRBJ1-4; DNA: TGTGCCAGCTCACAAGACAGGGGACCTGCAACTAATGAAAAACTGTTTTTT; CDR3: CASSQDRGPATNEKLFF
D: TRBD1; V: TRBV27; size: -; J: TRBJ1-2; DNA: TGTGCCAGCAGAACGACAGGGCCTAACTATGGCTACACCTTC; CDR3: CASRTTGPNYGYTF
D: -; V: TRBV2; size: few; J: TRBJ1-5; DNA: TGTGCCAGCAGTGAAGCTCGGAGCGGTAATCAGCCCCAGCATTTT; CDR3: CASSEARSGNQPQHF
D: -; V: TRBV15; size: many; J: TRBJ1-2; DNA: TGTGCCACCAGCAGAGACATCACAGGACCGGCTAACTATGGCTACACCTTC; CDR3: CATSRDITGPANYGYTF
D: -; V: TRBV9; size: -; J: TRBJ1-3; DNA: TGTGTCAGCAGCGTGAACTCTGGAAACACCATATATTTT; CDR3: CVSSVNSGNTIYF
D: -; V: TRBV7-2; size: many; J: TRBJ1-5; DNA: TGTGCCAGCAGCTTCCGGACAATGGGCAATCAGCCCCAGCATTTT; CDR3: CASSFRTMGNQPQHF
D: -; V: TRBV6-5; size: -; J: TRBJ2-5; DNA: TGTGCCAGCAGTTACTCCCGATCCTCCGGGGCCCAGTACTTC; CDR3: CASSYSRSSGAQYF
D: TRBD1; V: TRBV7-9; size: -; J: TRBJ2-7; DNA: TGTGCCAGCAGCTTAGAAACCGACAGGGCGCCTTCTTACGAGCAGTACTTC; CDR3: CASSLETDRAPSYEQYF
D: -; V: TRBV7-4; size: -; J: TRBJ1-1; DNA: TGTGCCAGCAAAAAAGGCAATGGTGAAGCTTTCTTT; CDR3: CASKKGNGEAFF
D: -; V: TRBV4-3; size: -; J: TRBJ1-1; DNA: TGCGCCAGCAGCTACTACAGGGTAGGGAACACTGAAGCTTTCTTT; CDR3: CASSYYRVGNTEAFF
D: -; V: TRBV6-6; size: -; J: TRBJ2-2; DNA: TGTGCCAGCATTACTCACGGGGAGCTGTTTTTT; CDR3: CASITHGELFF
D: -; V: TRBV20-1; size: -; J: TRBJ2-1; DNA: TGCAGTGCTTCGGGGGGCCTGGACAATGAGCAGTTCTTC; CDR3: CSASGGLDNEQFF
D: TRBD1; V: TRBV7-9; size: few; J: TRBJ2-7; DNA: TGTGCCAGCAGCCAGGGGACAGTCGAGCAGTACTTC; CDR3: CASSQGTVEQYF
D: TRBD1; V: TRBV20-1; size: few; J: TRBJ1-4; DNA: TGCAGTGCTCCCAATCGACAGGGGGAAAATGAAAAACTGTTTTTT; CDR3: CSAPNRQGENEKLFF
D: TRBD1; V: TRBV6-2/TRBV6-3; size: -; J: TRBJ1-1; DNA: TGTGCCAGCAGAGATCTGACAGGGGGCGTAAACACTGAAGCTTTCTTT; CDR3: CASRDLTGGVNTEAFF
D: TRBD2; V: TRBV7-7; size: -; J: TRBJ2-7; DNA: TGTGCTAGCAGCACAACTAGCGGGGGTCCCTACGAGCAGTACTTC; CDR3: CASSTTSGGPYEQYF
D: -; V: TRBV7-6; size: few; J: TRBJ1-6; DNA: TGTGCCAGCAGCCCCCGGACAGAAAATTCACCCCTCCACTTT; CDR3: CASSPRTENSPLHF
D: -; V: TRBV2; size: -; J: TRBJ2-2; DNA: TGTGCCAGCTTAAGCCAGAACACCGGGGAGCTGTTTTTT; CDR3: CASLSQNTGELFF
D: -; V: TRBV27; size: many; J: TRBJ2-3; DNA: TGTGCCAGCAGCCTAGGCCTCATAAGCACAGATACGCAGTATTTT; CDR3: CASSLGLISTDTQYF
D: -; V: TRBV7-6; size: few; J: TRBJ1-6; DNA: TGTGCCAGCAGCGGAGAATCCTATAATTCACCCCTCCACTTT; CDR3: CASSGESYNSPLHF
D: -; V: TRBV6-5; size: -; J: TRBJ2-2; DNA: TGTGCCAGCAGTTACTACCCCGGACTTAGTACCGGGGAGCTGTTTTTT; CDR3: CASSYYPGLSTGELFF
D: TRBD1; V: TRBV7-9; size: many; J: TRBJ1-2; DNA: TGTGCCAGCAGCCCATCAGTGACAGGGGGTAATGGCTACACCTTC; CDR3: CASSPSVTGGNGYTF
D: TRBD1; V: TRBV7-9; size: -; J: TRBJ2-2; DNA: TGTGCCAGCAGCTCCTACTGGACAGGGGGCGCCGGGGAGCTGTTTTTT; CDR3: CASSSYWTGGAGELFF
D: TRBD2; V: TRBV7-9; size: many; J: TRBJ2-5; DNA: TGTGCCAGCAGCTTTGAGGCGGGACGGACGGGGGGTGAGACCCAGTACTTC; CDR3: CASSFEAGRTGGETQYF
D: TRBD1; V: TRBV28; size: few; J: TRBJ1-2; DNA: TGTGCCAGCAGTGGGGGGACAGACGCTTACTATGGCTACACCTTC; CDR3: CASSGGTDAYYGYTF
D: -; V: TRBV6-5; size: few; J: TRBJ1-1; DNA: TGTGCCAGCAGTTACTTTTCGGGGGGGACTGAAGCTTTCTTT; CDR3: CASSYFSGGTEAFF
D: -; V: TRBV19; size: few; J: TRBJ1-1; DNA: TGTGCCAGTTCAAACAGCCCGTGGACTGAAGCTTTCTTT; CDR3: CASSNSPWTEAFF
D: -; V: TRBV5-3; size: -; J: TRBJ2-3; DNA: TGTGCCTGCCGGGGGACAGATACGCAGTATTTT; CDR3: CACRGTDTQYF
D: TRBD1; V: TRBV7-8; size: many; J: TRBJ2-7; DNA: TGTGCCAGCAGCTATCTACCGGGACAGGGAGATCCCTACGAGCAGTACTTC; CDR3: CASSYLPGQGDPYEQYF
D: -; V: TRBV7-2; size: many; J: TRBJ1-3; DNA: TGTGCCAGCAGCTTAGCATCCTCAGATGGAAACACCATATATTTT; CDR3: CASSLASSDGNTIYF
D: TRBD1; V: TRBV14; size: -; J: TRBJ2-5; DNA: TGTGCCAGCAGCCAAAATTCCGGACAGGGGGTAACCCAGTACTTC; CDR3: CASSQNSGQGVTQYF
D: -; V: TRBV6-2/TRBV6-3; size: -; J: TRBJ1-1; DNA: TGTGCCAGCAGTACCTGGGGGAGTGAAGCTTTCTTT; CDR3: CASSTWGSEAFF
D: -; V: TRBV12-5; size: few; J: TRBJ2-7; DNA: TGTGCTAGTGGTTTGGCCGCCGAGCAGTACTTC; CDR3: CASGLAAEQYF
D: -; V: TRBV12-3/TRBV12-4; size: -; J: TRBJ1-1; DNA: TGTGCCAGCACGGGGCGAGTGAACACTGAAGCTTTCTTT; CDR3: CASTGRVNTEAFF
D: TRBD2; V: TRBV7-2; size: many; J: TRBJ2-3; DNA: TGTGCCAGCTCGTCAGGACTAGCGGGGGGCCCCCCCTCAGATACGCAGTATTTT; CDR3: CASSSGLAGGPPSDTQYF
D: TRBD1; V: TRBV7-9; size: few; J: TRBJ1-5; DNA: TGTGCCAGCAGCTTAGGAGGGGGCGTTCAGCCCCAGCATTTT; CDR3: CASSLGGGVQPQHF